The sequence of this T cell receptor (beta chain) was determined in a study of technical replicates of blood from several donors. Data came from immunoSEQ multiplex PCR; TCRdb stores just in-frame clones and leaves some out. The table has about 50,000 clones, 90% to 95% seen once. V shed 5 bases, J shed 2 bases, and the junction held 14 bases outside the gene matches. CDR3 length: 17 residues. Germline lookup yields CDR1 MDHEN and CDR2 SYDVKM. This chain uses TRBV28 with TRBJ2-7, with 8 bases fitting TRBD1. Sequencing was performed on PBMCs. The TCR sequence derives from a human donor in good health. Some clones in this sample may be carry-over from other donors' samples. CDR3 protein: CASSPGTGRGLPYEQYF. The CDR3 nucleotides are TGTGCCAGCAGTCCAGGGACAGGCCGAGGCCTACCCTACGAGCAGTACTTC.